The rows below give T cell receptor beta chains drawn from one sample of a study of early T cells in non-severe SARS-CoV-2 infection. TCRdb reprocessed the 5' RACE reads with MiXCR, giving one entry per CDR3 protein. The table has approximately 64,000 distinct CDR3 sequences, roughly 21% seen once; the top ten hold 16%. Sequencing was performed on whole blood, taken at baseline. All receptors derive from an adult who was a healthcare worker with PCR-confirmed SARS-CoV-2 infection or an uninfected control (not recorded which). CDR3s include the opening cysteine and the closing phenylalanine or tryptophan. The D gene is left open where the match is weak. Clone size is not always given. Where it is, it says once, few, many or a class for expanded clones.

j_call clone_size v_call d_call cdr3_nt cdr3_aa
TRBJ2-2 . TRBV5-6 . TGTGCCAGCAGCCGATTATTGGGCACCGGGGAGCTGTTTTTT CASSRLLGTGELFF
TRBJ1-1 many TRBV12-3/TRBV12-4 . TGTGCCAGCACCCCGGGGGTCCTGATGAACACTGAAGCTTTCTTT CASTPGVLMNTEAFF
TRBJ2-7 . TRBV12-3/TRBV12-4 TRBD1 TGTGCCAGCAGTTGGGGACAGCGTGGGGAGCAGTACTTC CASSWGQRGEQYF
TRBJ2-6 many TRBV12-3/TRBV12-4 . TGTGCCAGCAGTACAGGTTCTGGGGCCAACGTCCTGACTTTC CASSTGSGANVLTF
TRBJ2-7 . TRBV6-1 . TGTGCCAGCAGTGGAGGGAACGAGCAGTACTTC CASSGGNEQYF
TRBJ1-1 . TRBV19 . TGTGCCAGTACCGACCCCCTTTTGAACACTGAAGCTTTCTTT CASTDPLLNTEAFF
TRBJ1-6 few TRBV25-1 . TGTGCCAGCCAAGAAGGGAATTCACCCCTCCACTTT CASQEGNSPLHF
TRBJ2-3 few TRBV30 . TGTGCCTGGAGTGTAATGGGGAGAATCACAGATACGCAGTATTTT CAWSVMGRITDTQYF
TRBJ2-4 many TRBV20-1 . TGCAGTGCTAGAGAGAGAGCCAAAAACATTCAGTACTTC CSARERAKNIQYF
TRBJ2-7 few TRBV20-1 . TGCAGTGCCACTAGTTTGGGCTCCGAGCAGTACTTC CSATSLGSEQYF
TRBJ2-7 few TRBV20-1 . TGCAGTGGCTTGTGGGGGAACGAGCAGTACTTC CSGLWGNEQYF
TRBJ1-1 . TRBV5-1 . TGCGCCAGCATCCTATTCCCGGGTACCGCTGAAGCTTTCTTT CASILFPGTAEAFF
TRBJ2-1 . TRBV3-1 . TGTGCCAGCAGCCAAGGACCCTCCGTTGAGCAGTTCTTC CASSQGPSVEQFF
TRBJ1-1 . TRBV7-8 . TGTGCCAGTCGTCTAAGAACAAACACTGAAGCTTTCTTT CASRLRTNTEAFF
TRBJ2-2 many TRBV20-1 . TGCAGTGCTAGAGATCATAGGAGCGGCGCGAACACCGGGGAGCTGTTTTTT CSARDHRSGANTGELFF
TRBJ2-7 few TRBV5-1 TRBD1 TGCGCCAGCAGCAATCAACCGGGACAGGGTTACGAGCAGTACTTC CASSNQPGQGYEQYF
TRBJ2-6 few TRBV19 . TGTGCCACCACCTCTGGGGCCAACGTCCTGACTTTC CATTSGANVLTF
TRBJ2-3 . TRBV4-1 . TGCGCCAGCAGCCAAGAAGGCGGGGTCAGCACAGATACGCAGTATTTT CASSQEGGVSTDTQYF
TRBJ2-3 few TRBV7-3 . TGTGCCAGCAGCGCGTTTAACGAAGATACGCAGTATTTT CASSAFNEDTQYF
TRBJ1-3 . TRBV5-4 . TGTGCCAGCAGGAGGAAGGACTCTGGAAACACCATATATTTT CASRRKDSGNTIYF
TRBJ1-2 . TRBV2 TRBD1 TGTGCCAGCAGAACAACAGGGGGGCATGGCTACACCTTC CASRTTGGHGYTF
TRBJ2-5 few TRBV6-5 TRBD1 TGTGCCAGCAGGGGTACAGGGGCCCCAGAGACCCAGTACTTC CASRGTGAPETQYF
TRBJ1-2 . TRBV29-1 . TGCAGCGTTGAGGGGGCAACCTATGGCTACACCTTC CSVEGATYGYTF
TRBJ2-7 few TRBV12-3/TRBV12-4 . TGTGCCAGCAGTTCGTATCGGGGGCCCTCGTTGGGGGAGCAGTACTTC CASSSYRGPSLGEQYF
TRBJ2-1 few TRBV18 . TGTGCCAGCTCACCCGGACCCGGCTATGAGCAGTTCTTC CASSPGPGYEQFF
TRBJ1-1 many TRBV13 . TGTGCCAGCAGCTATAGCACCTCCCGAAACACTGAAGCTTTCTTT CASSYSTSRNTEAFF
TRBJ1-2 few TRBV4-1 . TGCGCCAGCAGCCAAGGGCAGTATTATGGCTACACCTTC CASSQGQYYGYTF
TRBJ1-6 . TRBV5-1 . TGCGCCAGCAGCTTGGAGGCAGGGAGGAGTTCACCCCTCCACTTT CASSLEAGRSSPLHF
TRBJ2-1 few TRBV14 . TGTGCCAGCAGCCAATCCCTCTCGGACTGGCCCTACAATGAGCAGTTCTTC CASSQSLSDWPYNEQFF
TRBJ2-3 . TRBV12-5 . TGTGCTAGTGGTTTGGAGGGGGATACGCAGTATTTT CASGLEGDTQYF
TRBJ2-5 many TRBV29-1 . TGCAGCGTTGTGATCTCTGGGGAGACCCAGTACTTC CSVVISGETQYF
TRBJ2-5 few TRBV25-1 . TGTGCGTCGCTGGGGGGTCAGACCCAGTACTTC CASLGGQTQYF
TRBJ1-1 . TRBV7-9 TRBD1 TGTGCCAGCAGCCCAAGACAGGGGGCCAACACTGAAGCTTTCTTT CASSPRQGANTEAFF
TRBJ2-3 . TRBV9 . TGTGCCAGCAGCGTAGGCGGGGCCGTAGCAGATACGCAGTATTTT CASSVGGAVADTQYF
TRBJ1-2 few TRBV2 TRBD1 TGTGCCAGCAGTGTTGGACAGGGATTTGGCTACACCTTC CASSVGQGFGYTF
TRBJ2-3 . TRBV19 . TGTGCCAGTAGTAGCACAGGGACTATTATTGATACGCAGTATTTT CASSSTGTIIDTQYF
TRBJ2-2 . TRBV5-4 TRBD1 TGTGCCAGCAGCGTGGGACAGGGGAACACCGGGGAGCTGTTTTTT CASSVGQGNTGELFF
TRBJ1-2 many TRBV7-8 . TGTGCCAGCAGCCCCGAAAGTCTGGGGGCGCGGTATGGCTACACCTTC CASSPESLGARYGYTF
TRBJ2-7 . TRBV5-1 . TGCGCCAGCAGCTTGCCGAGTCTCGACGAGCAGTACTTC CASSLPSLDEQYF
TRBJ1-5 many TRBV19 . TGTGCCAGTAGTAGGGAGGGACGAACAGATCAGCCCCAGCATTTT CASSREGRTDQPQHF
TRBJ2-7 . TRBV5-1 . TGCGCCAGCAGCTTGGGCATGGGACGGGATCCGGCCTACGAGCAGTACTTC CASSLGMGRDPAYEQYF
TRBJ2-5 few TRBV18 TRBD2 TGTGCCAGCTCAACGACTAGCGGAGAGACCCAGTACTTC CASSTTSGETQYF
TRBJ2-7 . TRBV7-9 . TGTGCCAGCAGCCTCAGCGACGAGCAGTACTTC CASSLSDEQYF
TRBJ1-5 . TRBV4-2 . TGTGCCAGCAGCCAAGGGACAGATAGCAATCAGCCCCAGCATTTT CASSQGTDSNQPQHF
TRBJ2-3 . TRBV4-2 . TGTGCCAGCAGCCGGAACATTCACACCGGCACAGATACGCAGTATTTT CASSRNIHTGTDTQYF
TRBJ2-3 many TRBV2 . TGTGCCAGCGGGGTGCTAAGTCCAGATACGCAGTATTTT CASGVLSPDTQYF
TRBJ1-2 . TRBV29-1 TRBD1 TGCAGCGTCTGGACAGGCGGCTATGGCTACACCTTC CSVWTGGYGYTF
TRBJ1-1 many TRBV10-3 . TGTGCCATAAAGCAGGGTGCGGACACTGAAGCTTTCTTT CAIKQGADTEAFF
TRBJ2-5 . TRBV2 . TGTGCCAGCCTCCAAGAGACCCAGTACTTC CASLQETQYF
TRBJ2-5 few TRBV18 . TGTGCCAGCTCCTTTGAGAGCTCAGCAGGGACCCAGTACTTC CASSFESSAGTQYF
TRBJ1-1 few TRBV30 . TGTGCCTGGAGGCGGATTGAAGCTTTCTTT CAWRRIEAFF
TRBJ2-3 many TRBV3-1 TRBD2 TGTGCCAGCAGCGGACTAGCGGGGCGCACAGATACGCAGTATTTT CASSGLAGRTDTQYF
TRBJ2-1 . TRBV9 . TGTGCCAGCAGCGTTACTGTTGGTAAGCAGTTCTTC CASSVTVGKQFF
TRBJ2-4 . TRBV5-4 TRBD2 TGTGCCAGCAGCTCACTAGCGGGGGGGTCAGCCAAAAACATTCAGTACTTC CASSSLAGGSAKNIQYF
TRBJ2-1 . TRBV29-1 . TGCAGCGGGGCCGAGGGAGATGAGCAGTTCTTC CSGAEGDEQFF
TRBJ2-7 . TRBV13 . TGTGCCAGCAGGTCCGTTGGTGTACAATCTGGACAATCCTACGAGCAGTACTTC CASRSVGVQSGQSYEQYF
TRBJ1-3 few TRBV20-1 . TGCAGTGCTAGAGTAAGCTCTGGAAACACCATATATTTT CSARVSSGNTIYF
TRBJ2-7 few TRBV20-1 . TGCAGTGCTAGTACTAACAACTACGAGCAGTACTTC CSASTNNYEQYF
TRBJ1-2 . TRBV12-3/TRBV12-4 . TGTGCCAGCAGGAACGGAGCTACTAGTGGCTACACCTTC CASRNGATSGYTF